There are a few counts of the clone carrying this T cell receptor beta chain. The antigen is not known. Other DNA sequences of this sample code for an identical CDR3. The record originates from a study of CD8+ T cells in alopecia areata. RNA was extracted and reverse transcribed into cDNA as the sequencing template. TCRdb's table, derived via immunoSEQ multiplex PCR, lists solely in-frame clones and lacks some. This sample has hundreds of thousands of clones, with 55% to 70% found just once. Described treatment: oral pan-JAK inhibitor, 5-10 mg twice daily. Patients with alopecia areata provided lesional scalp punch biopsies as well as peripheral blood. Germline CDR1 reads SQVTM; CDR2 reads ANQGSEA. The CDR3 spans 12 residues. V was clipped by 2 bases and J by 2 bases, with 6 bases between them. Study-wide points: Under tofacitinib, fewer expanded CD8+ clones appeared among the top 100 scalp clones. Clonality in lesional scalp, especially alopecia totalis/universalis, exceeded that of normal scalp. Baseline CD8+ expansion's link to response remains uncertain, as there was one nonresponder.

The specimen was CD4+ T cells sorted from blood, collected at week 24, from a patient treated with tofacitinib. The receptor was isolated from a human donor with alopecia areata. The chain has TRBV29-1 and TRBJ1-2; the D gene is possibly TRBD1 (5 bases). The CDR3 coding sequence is TGCAGCGTTGAAAGACAGAACTATGGCTACACCTTC. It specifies CSVERQNYGYTF.